This T cell receptor beta chain was captured by sequencing in a study of radiation and T cells in renal cell carcinoma. Study results and limitations: In blood, top tumor clones expanded by 2 weeks, shrinking by 4.

Measured with immunoSEQ multiplex PCR; TCRdb has only the in-frame clones, and not every one. In the table there are tens of thousands of clones, under 90% of which are singletons. Germline V gene data show CDR1 as LNHDA and CDR2 as SQIVND (reference sequence). The CDR3 spans 14 residues. V was pared by 1 base and J by 2 bases, with 9 bases between. Comments on this clone: What it recognizes is unknown.

As to time point: baseline pretreatment blood. Treatment given: 15 Gy SBRT to primary tumor, nephrectomy 4 weeks later. Serial blood draws occurred at baseline and 2 and 4 weeks post-SBRT. The clonotype was recovered from a man in his fifties or sixties with renal cell carcinoma. Sample: blood, taken from a patient whose treatment included radiotherapy and nephrectomy. This chain uses TRBV19 with TRBJ2-7; D remains unclear. Here the CDR3 DNA reads TGTGCCAGTAGTATAGGACACGGTCCCTACGAGCAGTACTTC. This translates into CASSIGHGPYEQYF.